This TCR beta chain was identified during a study of T cell responses to AZD1222 COVID-19 vaccine. Study-level information: Pooled samples include second doses given at about 4 or 12 weeks.

Note on this clone: Antigen: not known.

The protocol was immunoSEQ multiplex PCR, while the TCRdb copy is restricted to in-frame clones and leaves out a portion. The sample holds roughly 180,000 clones, 94% seen once. Germline CDR1 MNHEY, CDR2 SMNVEV (reference sequence). This CDR3 contains 15 residues. V lost 6 bases and J 0 bases, leaving 12 bases between the germline ends. Broader study findings: Vaccine-associated CD4 TCRs ranged over spike, dominating at 160-218 and 743-854. Donors, mostly white British, included more females; clonal diversity was possibly underestimated. Seropositive AZD1222 recipients at baseline numbered only five or six.

The gene calls are TRBV27 and TRBJ1-5; possible D gene TRBD1, 6 bases. The receptor was isolated from an adult in good health. Sample: peripheral blood, taken on day 0 of AZD1222 vaccination. CDR3 sequence reads: CASSLLDSSNQPQHF. Here the CDR3 DNA reads TGTGCCAGCAGCTTGCTGGACAGTAGCAATCAGCCCCAGCATTTT.